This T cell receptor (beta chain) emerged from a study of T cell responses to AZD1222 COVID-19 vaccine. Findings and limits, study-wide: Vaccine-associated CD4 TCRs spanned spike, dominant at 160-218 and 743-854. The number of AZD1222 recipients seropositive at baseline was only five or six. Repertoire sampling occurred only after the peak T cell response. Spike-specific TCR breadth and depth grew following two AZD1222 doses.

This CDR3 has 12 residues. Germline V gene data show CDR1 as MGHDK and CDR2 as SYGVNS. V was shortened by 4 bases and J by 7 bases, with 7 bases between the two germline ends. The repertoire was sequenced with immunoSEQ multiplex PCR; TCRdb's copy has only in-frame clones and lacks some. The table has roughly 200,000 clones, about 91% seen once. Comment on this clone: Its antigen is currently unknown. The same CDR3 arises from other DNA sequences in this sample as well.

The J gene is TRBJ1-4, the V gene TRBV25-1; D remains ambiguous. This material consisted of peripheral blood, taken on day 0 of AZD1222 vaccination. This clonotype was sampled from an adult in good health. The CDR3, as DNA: TGTGCCAGCAGTGTAGGAGGTGAAAAACTGTTTTTT. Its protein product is CASSVGGEKLFF.